The clone carrying this T cell receptor (beta chain) came up a few times. Its antigen is currently unknown. The sample contains more than one DNA sequence encoding this CDR3. Germline V gives CDR1 SNHLY, CDR2 FYNNEI. Trimming pared 4 bases from V and 3 bases from J, leaving 3 bases between. This CDR3 is built from 11 residues. Of the isolated RNA, all was reverse transcribed, and so the sequenced material was expressed TCRB transcripts. Using immunoSEQ multiplex PCR, the repertoire was profiled, and TCRdb retains in-frame clones only, with some absent. Of roughly 240,000 clones in the sample, about 63% were seen once. Sorted CD4+ subsets: naive, central memory, regulatory, stem cell-like memory (CD45RO/CCR7/CD25/CD127/CD95/CD27 panel). The data derive from a study of beta chain features in type 1 diabetes. For the study at large: Over 85,000,000 sorted cells were examined across all samples.

Study-level results: Significant though moderate, a shortening of TCRB CDR3s appeared in all four CD4+ subsets of Type 1 diabetes patients.

Sequenced: naive CD4+ T cells from blood. The clonotype was recovered from a man aged 30 to 45 in good health. The chain employs TRBV2 and TRBJ2-5; no reliable D call. CDR3 in amino acids: CASSAEETQYF. CDR3 sequence (DNA): TGTGCCAGCAGTGCCGAAGAGACCCAGTACTTC.